This TCR beta chain derives from a study of CD8+CD57+ T cells in acquired aplastic anemia. The CDR3 runs 12 residues. Germline CDR1 reads KGHDR; CDR2 reads SFDVKD. Trimming stripped 4 bases from V and 6 bases from J, with 6 bases between. CDR3 and TCR beta VDJ profiling relied on genomic DNA as the template. TCRdb re-analysed the reads in MiXCR, keeping a single row per CDR3 protein. Among more than 150,000 distinct CDR3 sequences listed, 64% were seen once. The source is a human donor with severe aplastic anemia or a healthy control (not recorded which). This chain connects TRBV24-1 to TRBJ2-4; no clear D gene. Sequencing was performed on sorted CD4+, CD8+, or CD8+CD57+ T cells (not recorded which) from PBMCs. CDR3 bases: TGTGCCACCAGTGACCAGAGAAACATTCAGTACTTC. It specifies CATSDQRNIQYF.